The 32 T cell receptor beta chains below were found in one sample sequenced in a study of cytomegalovirus exposure and HLA in healthy donors. PCR amplification relied on 60 Vbeta primers (plus 13 Jbeta primers). Assay used: immunoSEQ multiplex PCR; TCRdb lists only in-frame clones, some missing. The sample includes over 200,000 clones, about 80% seen only once; the top ten take approximately 0.62%. Sequencing was done on a sample of PBMCs. The receptor set was obtained from a woman aged 40 to 50 in good health and CMV-seronegative.

The gene calls are TRBV4-3 and TRBJ2-2, with 7 nucleotides matching TRBD1. V lost 0 bases to trimming and J lost 0 bases; unmatched junction nucleotides: 4. The germline V gene has CDR1 LGHNA and CDR2 YSLEER. The CDR3 sequence is 17 residues long. The CDR3 spells CASSQDRDSANTGELFF. CDR3 in DNA: TGCGCCAGCAGCCAAGATCGGGACAGCGCGAACACCGGGGAGCTGTTTTTT.

This clone was seen only once. The chain links TRBV2 to TRBJ2-5; 7 bases fit TRBD1. V shed 6 bases and J 5 bases; nucleotides not matched to a gene: 12. The CDR3 runs 15 residues. From germline, CDR1 is SNHLY and CDR2 FYNNEI. CDR3 amino acids: CASSWRQGLEETQYF. The CDR3 nucleotides are TGTGCCAGCAGCTGGAGACAGGGTCTGGAGGAGACCCAGTACTTC.

The chain combines TRBV19 with TRBJ2-3; no reliable D call. CDR1 and CDR2 from the germline V gene are LNHDA and SQIVND (reference sequence). CDR3 length: 13 residues. V was clipped by 3 bases and J by 3 bases, with 7 bases between them. The CDR3 reads CASSISRTDTQYF. For the CDR3, the DNA is TGTGCCAGTAGTATTTCCCGGACAGATACGCAGTATTTT.

The chain links TRBV23-1 to TRBJ2-2, with TRBD1 matching 7 bases. TRBV23-1 is noted as an ORF with a role that remains uncertain. The CDR3 is 15 amino acids. Germline trimming cut 2 bases from V and 5 bases from J; bases unmatched to any gene: 5. The DNA for the CDR3 is TGCGCCAGCAGTCAAACGGACAGGACTACCGGGGAGCTGTTTTTT. This codes for CASSQTDRTTGELFF.

The V gene is TRBV6-5, the J gene TRBJ2-5; possibly TRBD1 for D (5 bases). Germline V lookup: CDR1 MNHEY, CDR2 SVGAGI. CDR3 size: 13 residues. V lost 6 bases to trimming and J lost 4 bases, with 12 bases between them. CDR3 sequence: CASRPDIRETQYF. The CDR3 region has the DNA TGTGCCAGCAGACCGGACATACGAGAGACCCAGTACTTC.

The J gene is TRBJ2-3, the V gene TRBV28, with 16 positions matching TRBD2. Per germline, CDR1 MDHEN and CDR2 SYDVKM. With 5 bases clipped from V and 8 bases from J, the junction kept 10 bases outside the gene matches. This CDR3 is built from 17 residues. The CDR3 coding sequence is TGTGCCAGCAGTCCTTGGGGACTAGCGGGGGGGGCGTCTACGCAGTATTTT. Amino acid sequence: CASSPWGLAGGASTQYF.

The CDR3 DNA reads TGTGCCAGCAGCTTAGAACCGGAGACAGGCCCGAACACTGAAGCTTTCTTT. Its translation: CASSLEPETGPNTEAFF. The rearrangement uses TRBV7-9 and TRBJ1-1; TRBD1 might be the D (6 bases). The CDR3 is 17 amino acids. Germline-derived CDR1 and CDR2 are SEHNR and FQNEAQ (reference sequence). V was cut by 1 base and J by 1 base, with 16 bases left in between.

This chain connects TRBV10-3 to TRBJ1-1; TRBD1 matches at 9 bases. Losses at the gene ends were 5 bases for V and 5 bases for J; bases not matched to a gene: 6. The V gene's germline CDR1 is ENHRY and CDR2 SYGVKD. CDR3 length: 14 residues. The CDR3 here is CAISQGQGMTEAFF. Written as DNA, the CDR3 is TGTGCCATCAGTCAAGGACAGGGGATGACTGAAGCTTTCTTT.

This chain connects TRBV19 to TRBJ1-6, with 7 nucleotides matching TRBD1. V lost 4 bases, J lost 0 bases, and 12 bases stayed unmatched. The germline gives CDR1 LNHDA, CDR2 SQIVND (reference sequence). The CDR3 runs to 19 residues. The CDR3 protein is CASSTRNLDRSSYNSPLHF. The DNA of the CDR3 is TGTGCCAGTAGTACGAGGAACTTGGACAGGAGCTCCTATAATTCACCCCTCCACTTT.

The rearrangement joins TRBV9 to TRBJ2-2; TRBD2 might be the D (5 bases). The CDR3 totals 12 residues. V was pared by 3 bases and J by 6 bases, with 6 bases between. The germline V gene has CDR1 SGDLS and CDR2 YYNGEE. CDR3 coding DNA: TGTGCCAGCAGCGCCGGGGCCGGGGAGCTGTTTTTT. Translation: CASSAGAGELFF.

The chain has TRBV5-1 and TRBJ2-7, with 8 nucleotides matching TRBD1. V shed 4 bases and J 6 bases; nucleotides not matched to a gene: 9. The CDR3 has 14 amino acids. Germline V gives CDR1 SGHRS, CDR2 YFSETQ. This CDR3 reads CASSTTGGSVEQYF. In DNA, the CDR3 is TGCGCCAGCAGCACCACAGGGGGATCGGTCGAGCAGTACTTC.

This chain connects TRBV19 to TRBJ2-5; D ambiguous. Germline V gene lookup returns CDR1 LNHDA and CDR2 SQIVND (reference sequence). V dropped 4 bases and J dropped 2 bases, with 14 bases sitting between them. This CDR3 has 15 residues. CDR3: CASSKKVAGQETQYF. CDR3 bases: TGTGCCAGTAGTAAAAAGGTGGCAGGACAAGAGACCCAGTACTTC.

This clone came up once. V is TRBV9 and J is TRBJ1-2; D ambiguous. The CDR3 runs to 16 residues. Trimming stripped 3 bases from V and 5 bases from J, with 20 bases between. The germline V gene has CDR1 SGDLS and CDR2 YYNGEE. CDR3 amino acids: CASSAEIPGGWYGYTF. The CDR3 region has the DNA TGTGCCAGCAGCGCTGAAATCCCCGGAGGTTGGTATGGCTACACCTTC.

The V call is TRBV14, the J call TRBJ2-7; D is perhaps TRBD2 (6 bases). Trimming cost V 0 bases and J 7 bases, with 13 bases left between them. Germline values: CDR1 SGHDN, CDR2 FVKESK. The CDR3 has 14 amino acids. The CDR3 sequence is CASSQDPGVWEQYF. The CDR3 DNA reads TGTGCCAGCAGCCAAGATCCGGGGGTCTGGGAGCAGTACTTC. Full variable domain (remainder filled in from reference TRBV14 and TRBJ2-7): EAGVTQFPSHSVIEKGQTVTLRCDPISGHDNLYWYRRVMGKEIKFLLHFVKESKQDESGMPNNRFLAERTGGTYSTLKVQPAELEDSGVYFCASSQDPGVWEQYFGPGTRLTVT.

This clone appeared a few times. This chain uses TRBV2 with TRBJ1-6; TRBD1 matches 8 bases. With 7 bases clipped from V and 8 bases from J, the junction kept 7 bases outside the gene matches. The CDR3 has 14 amino acids. Germline assignment: CDR1 SNHLY and CDR2 FYNNEI. The CDR3 bases are TGTGCCAGCACCCCCGGGACAGGACATTCACCCCTCCACTTT. Its translation is CASTPGTGHSPLHF. The full variable domain, with the rest looked up from reference TRBV2 and TRBJ1-6, is EPEVTQTPSHQVTQMGQEVILRCVPISNHLYFYWYRQILGQKVEFLVSFYNNEISEKSEIFDDQFSVERPDGSNFTLKIRSTKLEDSAMYFCASTPGTGHSPLHFGNGTRLTVT.

This clone was seen a single time. The chain couples TRBV19 to TRBJ2-2; 9 nucleotides line up with TRBD1. The CDR3 is 15 residues long. Germline V gene sequence: CDR1 LNHDA, CDR2 SQIVND (reference sequence). After removal of 6 bases from V and 3 bases from J, the junction contained 5 bases not matched to a gene. The CDR3 nucleotides are TGTGCCAGTAGACTCTGGACAGGGGACACCGGGGAGCTGTTTTTT. Its translation: CASRLWTGDTGELFF.

The chain links TRBV19 to TRBJ1-6; weak D call: TRBD1 (6 bases). The CDR3 extends over 14 amino acids. CDR1 is LNHDA and CDR2 is SQIVND in the germline V gene (reference sequence). Trimming took 3 bases from V and 12 from J, leaving 15 bases between them. The CDR3 bases are TGTGCCAGTAGTATCCGGGACAATGTAGGACCCCTCCACTTT. Translating gives CASSIRDNVGPLHF.

The chain uses TRBV19 and TRBJ1-2, with a tentative D call TRBD1 (5 bases). Germline lookup yields CDR1 LNHDA and CDR2 SQIVND (reference sequence). This CDR3 contains 15 residues. V was shortened by 5 bases and J by 1 base, with 14 bases between the two germline ends. CDR3 sequence reads: CASSVQGIDNYGYTF. The CDR3 DNA reads TGTGCCAGTAGTGTGCAGGGAATTGATAACTATGGCTACACCTTC.

This chain links TRBV6-6 with TRBJ1-2; 7 positions agree with TRBD1. Germline V gives CDR1 MNHNY, CDR2 SVGAGI (reference sequence). This CDR3 comprises 12 residues. Germline trimming cut 6 bases from V and 5 bases from J; bases unmatched to any gene: 3. The CDR3 DNA is TGTGCCAGCAGCGGGGACAGTTATGGCTACACCTTC. This codes for CASSGDSYGYTF.

This clone was counted once. The J gene is TRBJ2-5, the V gene TRBV9, with 9 positions matching TRBD2. There are 15 residues in the CDR3. Germline lookup yields CDR1 SGDLS and CDR2 YYNGEE. With V trimmed by 4 bases and J by 0 bases, 4 bases remained unmatched. CDR3 sequence: CASSSLAGDQETQYF. In DNA, the CDR3 is TGTGCCAGCAGCTCGTTAGCGGGGGACCAAGAGACCCAGTACTTC. The entire variable domain, with the rest obtained from reference TRBV9 and TRBJ2-5, is as follows: DSGVTQTPKHLITATGQRVTLRCSPRSGDLSVYWYQQSLDQGLQFLIQYYNGEERAKGNILERFSAQQFPDLHSELNLSSLELGDSALYFCASSSLAGDQETQYFGPGTRLLVL.

In this sample, this clone turned up a few times. CDR3 DNA sequence: TGTGCCAGCAGCTTAGTCCCGGGAGCCACAGATACGCAGTATTTT. As protein: CASSLVPGATDTQYF. This chain links TRBV7-6 with TRBJ2-3; D perhaps matches TRBD2 (6 bases). The length of the CDR3 is 15 residues. V shed 1 base and J shed 2 bases, with 10 bases lying between them. Germline lookup yields CDR1 SGHVS and CDR2 FNYEAQ.

The genes are TRBV19 and TRBJ2-1, with D unresolved. The CDR3 contains 15 residues. The germline CDR1 and CDR2 sequences are LNHDA and SQIVND (reference sequence). Trimming cost V 4 bases and J 0 bases, with 10 bases left between them. The CDR3 protein is CASSTQIDSYNEQFF. The CDR3 region has the DNA TGTGCCAGTAGTACTCAGATCGACTCCTACAATGAGCAGTTCTTC.

CDR3 coding DNA: TGTGCCAGCAGGAGCGGTGGACCTAATCAGCCCCAGCATTTT. This encodes CASRSGGPNQPQHF. The chain has TRBV28 and TRBJ1-5; D gene uncertain. The CDR3 loop spans 14 amino acids. Germline V CDR1 and CDR2: MDHEN, SYDVKM. Trimming cost V 6 bases and J 4 bases, with 13 bases left between them.

The chain is built from TRBV5-4 and TRBJ1-1; 9 bases are shared with TRBD1. Trimming cost V 4 bases and J 4 bases; bases outside gene matches: 11. Germline values: CDR1 SGHNT, CDR2 YYREEE (reference sequence). The CDR3 consists of 16 residues. The CDR3 DNA reads as TGTGCCAGCAGCCTAGGGACAGGGCGACTTGGCACTGAAGCTTTCTTT. It translates to CASSLGTGRLGTEAFF.

This chain connects TRBV2 to TRBJ1-1; possibly TRBD1 for D (5 bases). The CDR3 covers 14 residues. V was pared by 4 bases and J by 5 bases, with 14 bases between. Germline assignment: CDR1 SNHLY and CDR2 FYNNEI. The CDR3 is CASSALGDVTEAFF. The CDR3 DNA reads TGTGCCAGCAGTGCTTTAGGGGATGTAACTGAAGCTTTCTTT.

This clone was seen only a few times. This sequence joins TRBV10-3 and TRBJ1-1; weak D call: TRBD1 (6 bases). Germline V lookup: CDR1 ENHRY, CDR2 SYGVKD. This CDR3 is 17 amino acids long. V lost 2 bases to trimming and J lost 0 bases, with 16 bases between them. The CDR3 spells CAISEPGGQVMNTEAFF. As DNA, the CDR3 is TGTGCCATCAGTGAGCCCGGGGGGCAGGTCATGAACACTGAAGCTTTCTTT.

The chain employs TRBV11-2 and TRBJ2-7; D might be TRBD2 (6 bases). Looked up from germline, CDR1 is SGHAT and CDR2 is FQNNGV. There are 14 residues in the CDR3. V was shortened by 1 base and J by 8 bases, with 15 bases between the two germline ends. The CDR3 loop reads CASSLGTSGAKQYF. In DNA, the CDR3 is TGTGCCAGCAGCTTAGGTACCTCGGGAGCGAAGCAGTACTTC.

The chain uses TRBV30 and TRBJ1-5; the D gene is possibly TRBD1 (5 bases). This CDR3 region has 12 residues. In germline, CDR1 is GTSNPN, CDR2 SVGIG (reference sequence). CDR3 DNA sequence: TGTGCAATGACAGAGAACAATCAGCCCCAGCATTTT. It translates to CAMTENNQPQHF. The full variable domain, rest sourced from reference TRBV30 and TRBJ1-5, is SQTIHQWPATLVQPVGSPLSLECTVEGTSNPNLYWYRQAAGRGLQLLFYSVGIGQISSEVPQNLSASRPQDRQFILSSKKLLLSDSGFYLCAMTENNQPQHFGDGTRLSIL.

This clone appeared once. This rearrangement joins TRBV4-1 to TRBJ1-1; TRBD1 matches at 7 bases. The CDR3 runs 16 residues. Germline trimming cut 2 bases from V and 3 bases from J; bases unmatched to any gene: 9. Germline assignment: CDR1 MGHRA and CDR2 YSYEKL. CDR3 sequence: CASSQQSGGRDTEAFF. The CDR3 bases are TGCGCCAGCAGCCAACAATCAGGGGGTAGGGACACTGAAGCTTTCTTT.

V usage is TRBV6-1 and J usage is TRBJ1-5; D uncertain. The germline V and J ends were trimmed by 1 base and 5 bases, with 6 bases remaining between them. Germline CDR1 MNHNS, CDR2 SASEGT. This CDR3 has 13 amino acids. CDR3 amino acids: CASSEGRDQPQHF. For the CDR3, the DNA is TGTGCCAGCAGTGAAGGAAGAGATCAGCCCCAGCATTTT.

V is TRBV7-9 and J is TRBJ2-7; no reliable D call. The ends were cut back, 6 bases at V and 1 base at J, with 4 bases in the middle. This CDR3 spans 11 amino acids. From germline, CDR1 is SEHNR and CDR2 FQNEAQ (reference sequence). CDR3 in amino acids: CASRLSYEQYF. The DNA for the CDR3 is TGTGCCAGCAGACTTTCCTACGAGCAGTACTTC.

This sequence joins TRBV19 and TRBJ2-5, with TRBD1 matching over 9 bases. The CDR3 covers 13 residues. The V and J ends lost 7 bases and 4 bases, in that order; junction bases with no gene match: 4. Germline V gives CDR1 LNHDA, CDR2 SQIVND (reference sequence). CDR3 protein: CASTATGGETQYF. The DNA for the CDR3 is TGTGCCAGTACCGCGACAGGGGGAGAGACCCAGTACTTC. Variable domain in full (rest from reference TRBV19 and TRBJ2-5): DGGITQSPKYLFRKEGQNVTLSCEQNLNHDAMYWYRQDPGQGLRLIYYSQIVNDFQKGDIAEGYSVSREKKESFPLTVTSAQKNPTAFYLCASTATGGETQYFGPGTRLLVL.